Listed here are 24 T cell receptor beta chains from one sample, sequenced in a study of naive and memory T cell subsets. Antigens for these TCRs are unknown. General study findings and limits: Possibly reflecting memory cells re-expressing CD45RA, a few larger clonotypes occurred in naive repertoires, especially CD8.

The beta constant-region primer was an equimolar mix of two oligonucleotides covering TRBC1 and TRBC2. Four rounds of PCR amplified the ligated cDNA using nested alpha and beta constant-region primers plus SP2. Each CDR3 protein is one row after TCRdb ran MiXCR on the UMI-ligation and nested PCR reads. The repertoire holds about 90,000 distinct CDR3 sequences, with around 10% as singletons. The sample was naive CD4+ T cells from blood. The receptor set was obtained from a human donor in good health.

CDR3 DNA: TGTGCCTGGAGTTTTCGGGGACAGCCCCAGCATTTT. It is translated as CAWSFRGQPQHF. This chain joins TRBV30 and TRBJ1-5; no definite D call. Between the trimmed V and J ends, which lost 2 bases and 7 bases, there was a span of 9 bases. The CDR3 is 12 residues long. The germline V gene has CDR1 GTSNPN and CDR2 SVGIG (reference sequence).

The rearrangement joins TRBV29-1 to TRBJ2-2; the match to TRBD1 covers 8 bases. With V trimmed by 3 bases and J by 1 base, 1 base remained unmatched. CDR3 size: 14 residues. CDR1 SQVTM and CDR2 ANQGSEA come from the germline V gene. CDR3 loop: CSVEDRENTGELFF. The CDR3 region has the DNA TGCAGCGTTGAGGACAGGGAGAACACCGGGGAGCTGTTTTTT.

This clonotype was found many times. The CDR3 is CSVIEKLRETQYF. DNA of the CDR3: TGCAGTGTTATAGAAAAGCTTCGGGAGACCCAGTACTTC. This chain links TRBV20-1 with TRBJ2-5; D remains unclear. The CDR3 is 13 amino acids. Per germline, CDR1 DFQATT and CDR2 SNEGSKA (reference sequence). V lost 7 bases and J lost 5, with 17 bases in between.

The chain recombines TRBV19 with TRBJ2-7; 8 nucleotides agree with TRBD2. The CDR3 extends over 16 amino acids. Germline loops: CDR1 LNHDA, CDR2 SQIVND (reference sequence). The J segment lost 7 bases and the V segment lost 4 bases, leaving 15 bases of the junction unmatched. The CDR3 nucleotides are TGTGCCAGTAGTAAGGGTTCTCTTCGGCGGGAGGAAGAGCAGTACTTC. Translating it yields CASSKGSLRREEEQYF.

The genes are TRBV12-3 or TRBV12-4 and TRBJ2-4; weak D call: TRBD1 (5 bases). V gave up 2 bases and J gave up 1 base, with 6 bases separating them. This CDR3 has 14 amino acids. CDR3 loop: CASSLKGAKNIQYF. The CDR3 bases are TGTGCCAGCAGTTTAAAGGGGGCCAAAAACATTCAGTACTTC.

In this sample, this clonotype turned up many times. The chain links TRBV6-2 or TRBV6-3 to TRBJ2-1, with 9 bases that match TRBD1. J was trimmed by 6 bases and V by 2 bases; bases with no gene match: 14. The CDR3 is 18 residues long. Germline V gene data show CDR1 as MNHEY and CDR2 as SVGEGT. The CDR3 nucleotides are TGTGCCAGCAGTTACCGACGCCCGGACAGGGGAAGGATCAATGAGCAGTTCTTC. It translates to CASSYRRPDRGRINEQFF.

This clonotype was found a few times. The chain is built from TRBV20-1 and TRBJ2-3; 9 nucleotides agree with TRBD2. Per the germline V gene, CDR1 is DFQATT and CDR2 is SNEGSKA (reference sequence). This CDR3 has 14 residues. Unmatched junction bases numbered 7, after V lost 6 bases and J lost 3 bases. The CDR3 sequence is CSARIAGATDTQYF. The CDR3 region has the DNA TGCAGTGCCAGAATAGCGGGAGCGACAGATACGCAGTATTTT.

A few counts support this clonotype. The chain joins TRBV6-2 or TRBV6-3 to TRBJ2-3; the D gene is possibly TRBD1 (6 bases). V was trimmed by 7 bases and J by 6 bases, leaving 20 bases between them. The germline V gene has CDR1 MNHEY and CDR2 SVGEGT. The length of the CDR3 is 15 residues. The CDR3 is CASNYNSYQGDTQYF. CDR3 coding DNA: TGTGCCAGCAACTATAACAGCTACCAGGGGGATACGCAGTATTTT.

The chain joins TRBV2 to TRBJ2-1, with TRBD2 identical over 10 bases. Germline loops: CDR1 SNHLY, CDR2 FYNNEI. The CDR3 length is 15 residues. Trimming cost V 6 bases and J 0 bases; bases outside gene matches: 2. CDR3: CASRGTSASYNEQFF. CDR3 nucleotide sequence: TGTGCCAGCAGGGGGACTAGCGCCTCCTACAATGAGCAGTTCTTC.

This clonotype was recorded a few times. CDR3 loop: CASRPRLAGGYQETQYF. The DNA of the CDR3 is TGCGCCAGCAGGCCTAGACTAGCGGGAGGGTACCAAGAGACCCAGTACTTC. The chain joins TRBV5-1 to TRBJ2-5, with 14 nucleotides matching TRBD2. The CDR3 has 17 amino acids. Germline loops: CDR1 SGHRS, CDR2 YFSETQ. The ends lost 5 bases at V and 0 bases at J; junction bases unmatched: 6.

This clonotype has only a few counts. The chain employs TRBV6-2 or TRBV6-3 and TRBJ2-1; possibly TRBD2 for D (5 bases). CDR1 and CDR2 from the germline V gene are MNHEY and SVGEGT. The V end lost 7 bases, the J end lost 0 bases, and 16 bases lay between the germline ends. This CDR3 spans 16 amino acids. Written as DNA, the CDR3 is TGTGCCAGCACCGCAATTTCTAGCAGCTCCTACAATGAGCAGTTCTTC. Protein: CASTAISSSSYNEQFF.

This clonotype was detected only a few times. This rearrangement joins TRBV20-1 to TRBJ1-5, with D unclear. Germline-derived CDR1 and CDR2 are DFQATT and SNEGSKA (reference sequence). There are 15 residues in the CDR3. V was clipped by 1 base and J by 3 bases, with 13 bases between them. The CDR3 nucleotides read TGCAGTGCTAGAGGAGGGATGCGTGTCAATCAGCCCCAGCATTTT. It translates to CSARGGMRVNQPQHF.

This chain uses TRBV12-3 or TRBV12-4 with TRBJ1-5; D is unclear. V was trimmed by 10 bases and J by 2 bases, leaving 9 bases between them. The CDR3 extends over 12 amino acids. The CDR3 DNA sequence: TGTGCCACCGGACGTGGCAATCAGCCCCAGCATTTT. This sequence encodes CATGRGNQPQHF.

A note on this clonotype: Just one base apart from a much larger clone, this may be a read error. This chain connects TRBV7-9 to TRBJ2-7; no clear D. The germline V gene encodes CDR1 SEHNR and CDR2 FQNEAQ (reference sequence). This CDR3 has 11 amino acids. Deletions cut 4 bases from V and 6 bases from J, with 7 bases between. The CDR3 bases are TGTGCCAGCAGCTCGTCGGCCGAGCAGTACTTC. Its translation: CASSSSAEQYF.

This clonotype was seen only once. V usage is TRBV19 and J usage is TRBJ2-7; D is unresolved. The CDR3 has 14 residues. Deletions cut 3 bases from V and 2 bases from J, with 11 bases between. Germline V gene data show CDR1 as LNHDA and CDR2 as SQIVND (reference sequence). The CDR3, as DNA: TGTGCCAGTAGTATGGGTTACGGCCCCTACGAGCAGTACTTC. Amino acid sequence: CASSMGYGPYEQYF. Filled out from reference TRBV19 and TRBJ2-7, the complete variable domain reads DGGITQSPKYLFRKEGQNVTLSCEQNLNHDAMYWYRQDPGQGLRLIYYSQIVNDFQKGDIAEGYSVSREKKESFPLTVTSAQKNPTAFYLCASSMGYGPYEQYFGPGTRLTVT.

This clonotype has at least ten counts. V is TRBV12-3 or TRBV12-4 and J is TRBJ2-1; D gene ambiguous. The CDR3 consists of 13 residues. V lost 8 bases and J 9 bases, leaving 17 bases between the germline ends. CDR3 coding DNA: TGTGCCAGCGGCGGTAGGGAATCCAGTGAGCAGTTCTTC. Protein product: CASGGRESSEQFF.

V usage is TRBV29-1 and J usage is TRBJ2-7; perhaps TRBD1 as D (5 bases). The CDR3 contains 12 residues. CDR1 and CDR2 (germline): SQVTM, ANQGSEA. Trimming removed 6 bases at V and 2 bases at J, with 11 bases between. As DNA, the CDR3 is TGCAGCGTAAGGACACCCACCTACGAGCAGTACTTC. Its translation is CSVRTPTYEQYF.

In this sample, this clonotype turned up a few times. The chain uses TRBV27 and TRBJ2-1, with 9 positions matching TRBD1. V lost 8 bases, J lost 7 bases, and 15 bases stayed unmatched. CDR1 is MNHEY, CDR2 SMNVEV, per germline (reference sequence). The CDR3 covers 16 residues. The CDR3 here is CASVSRGTGFFNEQFF. The CDR3 coding sequence is TGTGCCAGCGTTTCCCGAGGGACAGGGTTTTTTAATGAGCAGTTCTTC.

This rearrangement joins TRBV6-2 or TRBV6-3 to TRBJ2-1; the D gene is possibly TRBD2 (6 bases). The CDR3 spans 12 residues. From germline, CDR1 is MNHEY and CDR2 SVGEGT. Trimming removed 6 bases at V and 7 bases at J, with 10 bases between. CDR3 residues: CASSRDWNEQFF. For the CDR3, the DNA is TGTGCCAGCAGCAGGGACTGGAATGAGCAGTTCTTC.

At least ten counts were recorded for this clonotype. CDR3 sequence: CSARQGFAEAFF. The CDR3, as DNA: TGCAGTGCTAGACAGGGGTTCGCTGAAGCTTTCTTT. The chain links TRBV20-1 to TRBJ1-1; maybe TRBD1 (6 bases). The V gene's germline CDR1 is DFQATT and CDR2 SNEGSKA (reference sequence). Trimming removed 2 bases from V and 6 bases from J, with 10 bases in between. The CDR3 has 12 amino acids.

The sample holds many counts of this clonotype. CDR3 DNA sequence: TGCAGTGCTAGAGATCGCCGCGGGAGCTACAATGAGCAGTTCTTC. Residues: CSARDRRGSYNEQFF. V usage is TRBV20-1 and J usage is TRBJ2-1, with 7 bases matching TRBD2. The CDR3 extends over 15 amino acids. CDR1 is DFQATT and CDR2 is SNEGSKA in the germline V gene (reference sequence). Trimming took 0 bases from V and 3 from J; bases not matched to a gene: 5.

The rearrangement uses TRBV30 and TRBJ2-3, with D unclear. This CDR3 has 12 amino acids. Trimming removed 1 base at V and 6 bases at J, with 8 bases between. Germline loops: CDR1 GTSNPN, CDR2 SVGIG (reference sequence). The CDR3 DNA is TGTGCCTGGAGTGCTTCACGGGATACGCAGTATTTT. It translates to CAWSASRDTQYF.

The table lists this clonotype with many counts. This chain uses TRBV12-3 or TRBV12-4 with TRBJ2-6; D remains ambiguous. V was trimmed by 8 bases and J by 0 bases, leaving 8 bases between them. The CDR3 runs 14 residues. CDR3 in amino acids: CASGRSSGANVLTF. Here the CDR3 DNA reads TGTGCCAGCGGACGGAGCTCTGGGGCCAACGTCCTGACTTTC.

This clonotype was seen at least ten times. The J gene is TRBJ2-5, the V gene TRBV2, with D uncertain. The CDR3 totals 11 residues. The V end lost 6 bases, the J end lost 4 bases, and 6 bases lay between the germline ends. Germline V gene sequence: CDR1 SNHLY, CDR2 FYNNEI. CDR3 residues: CASRRAETQYF. In DNA form, the CDR3 reads TGTGCCAGCAGGCGCGCAGAGACCCAGTACTTC.